This entry describes one T cell receptor (beta chain). This record belongs to a study of blood T cell repertoires in COVID-19. The overall study: The origin of the acute and convalescent COVID-19 samples was the United States, Italy and Spain. T cells, B-cell-depleted T cells, or PBMCs supplied cDNA or gDNA.

The CDR3 sequence is 13 residues long. Germline-derived CDR1 and CDR2 are SNHLY and FYNNEI. V was clipped by 4 bases and J by 5 bases, with 9 bases between them. Authors' methods: Reference gene primer amplification gave nucleated cell count estimates. Clones were read by immunoSEQ multiplex PCR, and TCRdb kept only the in-frame ones, dropping some. The D gene and trimming were derived from the DNA, and the V and J assignments and clone size from that table. The table has some 51,000 clones, around 93% seen once. The sequenced sample was peripheral blood. The chain joins TRBV2 to TRBJ1-5; D ambiguous. The source of this sequence is a middle-aged man with acute or convalescent COVID-19. The CDR3 reads CASSGREYQPQHF. The CDR3 DNA follows: TGTGCCAGCAGTGGAAGGGAGTATCAGCCCCAGCATTTT.